There are a few counts of the clone carrying this T cell receptor (beta chain). Antigen unknown. The sample is drawn from a study of beta chain features in type 1 diabetes. Notes on the study in general: Among all four CD4+ subsets, Type 1 diabetes patients had TCRB CDR3s that were moderately but significantly shorter. Patients with type 1 diabetes carried fewer insertions and had more deletions at their VDJ junctions.

CDR1 and CDR2 from the germline V gene are SGDLS and YYNGEE. V lost 3 bases and J 2 bases, leaving 16 bases between the germline ends. The CDR3 totals 16 residues. Cell sorting via CD45RO/CCR7/CD25/CD127/CD95/CD27 was performed to obtain CD4+ naive, central memory, regulatory and stem cell-like memory cells. Sequencing targeted expressed TCRB transcripts, as all isolated RNA had been reverse transcribed. Clones were read by immunoSEQ multiplex PCR, and TCRdb kept only the in-frame ones, dropping some. This sample carries around 650,000 clones, roughly 12% of them seen once, and the ten largest clones take more than 0.095%.

The sequenced sample consisted of naive CD4+ T cells from blood. The sequence came from a man aged 25 to 40 with type 1 diabetes. J is TRBJ2-3 and V is TRBV9, with a possible D match to TRBD1 (7 bases). The CDR3 nucleotides are TGTGCCAGCAGCGCTGCGGGACAGCCCCTCACAGATACGCAGTATTTT. Amino acid sequence: CASSAAGQPLTDTQYF. Full variable domain (remainder filled in from reference TRBV9 and TRBJ2-3): DSGVTQTPKHLITATGQRVTLRCSPRSGDLSVYWYQQSLDQGLQFLIQYYNGEERAKGNILERFSAQQFPDLHSELNLSSLELGDSALYFCASSAAGQPLTDTQYFGPGTRLTVL.